The rows below give T cell receptor beta chains drawn from one sample of a study of T cell repertoires in cytomegalovirus infection. TCRdb reprocessed the reads via MiXCR and lists one record per CDR3 protein. The table lists 360,000 or so distinct CDR3 sequences, roughly 34% of them singletons, with approximately 15% in the top ten. These receptors have no known antigen. Material: cultured PBMCs, obtained from culture after CMV antigen stimulation. These receptors came from a human donor in good health (CMV status not recorded). Some clones in this sample may be carry-over from other donors' samples. CDR3s include the opening cysteine and the closing phenylalanine or tryptophan. D genes are given only for firm matches. Rows give clone size only sometimes, using once, few, many, or a class for an expanded clone.

>TRBV20-1|TRBJ2-1|.|TRBD2
TGCAGTGCTAGTAGCCTGACTAGCGGGACCTACAATGAGCAGTTCTTC
CSASSLTSGTYNEQFF
>TRBV4-3|TRBJ1-1|.|.
TGCGCCAGCAGCCAAGAGACGAACACTGAAGCTTTCTTT
CASSQETNTEAFF
>TRBV20-1|TRBJ2-6|few|TRBD1
TGCAGTGCAGAGGGACAGGGGGGCCCTGGGGCCAACGTCCTGACTTTC
CSAEGQGGPGANVLTF
>TRBV7-2|TRBJ1-2|.|.
TGTGCCAGCCTAGGGCTCCGGAACGGAGACAACCCTTATGGCTACACCTTC
CASLGLRNGDNPYGYTF
>TRBV30|TRBJ2-1|once|TRBD2
TGTGCCTGGAGTGTACGGCGGGGGGGCTCCTACAATGAGCAGTTCTTC
CAWSVRRGGSYNEQFF
>TRBV15|TRBJ2-1|.|TRBD2
TGTGCCACCAGCAGGGGGGTAGCGGGAGAACTTGAGCAGTTCTTC
CATSRGVAGELEQFF
>TRBV5-6|TRBJ2-1|.|TRBD2
TGTGCCAGCAGCTTAGGACTAGGAACCTACAATGAGCAGTTCTTC
CASSLGLGTYNEQFF
>TRBV6-1|TRBJ1-2|few|.
TGTGCCAGCAGTTTTTTAAACGGCTACACCTTC
CASSFLNGYTF
>TRBV7-4|TRBJ2-7|few|.
TGTGCCAGCAGCTTAGCAGCCGGGACCGCCGCCTACGAGCAGTACTTC
CASSLAAGTAAYEQYF
>TRBV20-1|TRBJ2-1|.|TRBD2
TGCAGTGCTTCCCGGGGTAGCGGGAGGGCCGGGGATGAGCAGTTCTTC
CSASRGSGRAGDEQFF
>TRBV6-8|TRBJ2-1|.|.
TGTGCCAGCAGTTCAACAAATAGCGGAGATGATGAGCAGTTCTTC
CASSSTNSGDDEQFF
>TRBV7-2|TRBJ2-1|many|.
TGTGCCAGCAGCGCCCACAATGAGCAGTTCTTC
CASSAHNEQFF
>TRBV6-5|TRBJ1-4|few|.
TGTGCCAGCAGTTACTCAGGGAATGAAAAACTGTTTTTT
CASSYSGNEKLFF